The sequence of this T cell receptor beta chain was determined in a study of T-cell memory formation after mild COVID-19. Per the germline V gene, CDR1 is LGHDT and CDR2 is YNNKEL (reference sequence). The CDR3 is 17 amino acids. V lost 7 bases and J lost 1, with 22 bases in between. From the 5' RACE reads, TCRdb called clonotypes with MiXCR, one entry per CDR3 protein. The table has 130,000 to 150,000 distinct CDR3 sequences, 15% to 20% seen once; the top ten hold under 2.5%. The clonotype was recovered from an adult woman who had mild COVID-19 (a few samples of this study predate the infection). Cell type and time point are not known. The specimen sequenced was PBMCs or a T cell subset sorted from them (not recorded which). The V call is TRBV3-1, the J call TRBJ2-5; D gene unclear. The CDR3 protein is CASIAPGALGSQETQYF. CDR3 DNA: TGTGCCAGCATCGCTCCCGGCGCCCTGGGGTCCCAAGAGACCCAGTACTTC.